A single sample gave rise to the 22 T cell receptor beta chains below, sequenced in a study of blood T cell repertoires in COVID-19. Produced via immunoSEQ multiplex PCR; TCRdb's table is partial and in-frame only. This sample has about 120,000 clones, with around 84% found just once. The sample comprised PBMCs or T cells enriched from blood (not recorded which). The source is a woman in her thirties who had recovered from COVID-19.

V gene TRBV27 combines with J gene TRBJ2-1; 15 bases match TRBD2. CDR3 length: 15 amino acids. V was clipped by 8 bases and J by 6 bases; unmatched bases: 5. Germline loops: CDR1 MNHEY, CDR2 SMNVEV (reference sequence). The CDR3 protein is CASGLAGGPGNEQFF. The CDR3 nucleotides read TGTGCCAGCGGACTAGCGGGAGGGCCGGGCAATGAGCAGTTCTTC.

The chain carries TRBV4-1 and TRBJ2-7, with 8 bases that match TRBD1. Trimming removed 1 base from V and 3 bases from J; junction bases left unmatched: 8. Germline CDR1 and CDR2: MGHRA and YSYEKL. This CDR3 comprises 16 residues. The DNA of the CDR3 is TGCGCCAGCAGCCAAGCCCCTAAACAGGGGGTCTACGAGCAGTACTTC. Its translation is CASSQAPKQGVYEQYF.

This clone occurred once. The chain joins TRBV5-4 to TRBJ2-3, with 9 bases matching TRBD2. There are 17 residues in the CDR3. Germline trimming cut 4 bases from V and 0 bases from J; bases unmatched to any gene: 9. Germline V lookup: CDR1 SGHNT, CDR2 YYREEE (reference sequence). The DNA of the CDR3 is TGTGCCAGCAGCCCTGGACTAGCGTTTCGGAGCACAGATACGCAGTATTTT. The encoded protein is CASSPGLAFRSTDTQYF.

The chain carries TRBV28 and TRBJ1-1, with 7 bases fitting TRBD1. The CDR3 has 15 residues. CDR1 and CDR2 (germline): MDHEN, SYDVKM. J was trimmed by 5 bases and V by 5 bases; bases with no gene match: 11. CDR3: CASSPTTGRITEAFF. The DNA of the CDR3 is TGTGCCAGCAGTCCGACGACAGGGAGAATTACTGAAGCTTTCTTT.

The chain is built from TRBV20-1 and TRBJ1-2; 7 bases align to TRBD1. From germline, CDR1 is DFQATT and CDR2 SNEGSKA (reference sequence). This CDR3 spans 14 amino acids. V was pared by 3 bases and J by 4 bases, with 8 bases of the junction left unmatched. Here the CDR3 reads CSASITGEGYGYTF. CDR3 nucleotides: TGCAGTGCTAGTATTACAGGGGAAGGCTATGGCTACACCTTC.

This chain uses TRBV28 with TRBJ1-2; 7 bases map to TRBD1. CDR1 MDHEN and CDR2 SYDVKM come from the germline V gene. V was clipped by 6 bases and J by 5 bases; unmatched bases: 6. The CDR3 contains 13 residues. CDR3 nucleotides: TGTGCCAGCAGACCTGGGACAGAATATGGCTACACCTTC. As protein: CASRPGTEYGYTF.

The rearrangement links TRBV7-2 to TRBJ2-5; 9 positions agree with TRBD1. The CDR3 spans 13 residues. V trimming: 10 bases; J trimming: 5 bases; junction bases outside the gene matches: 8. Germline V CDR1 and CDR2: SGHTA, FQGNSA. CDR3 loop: CAIRTGEGETQYF. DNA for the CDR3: TGTGCCATCCGGACAGGGGAGGGGGAGACCCAGTACTTC.

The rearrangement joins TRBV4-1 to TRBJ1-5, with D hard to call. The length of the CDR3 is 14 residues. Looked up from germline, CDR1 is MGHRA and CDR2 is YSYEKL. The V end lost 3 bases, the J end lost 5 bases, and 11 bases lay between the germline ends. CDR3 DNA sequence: TGCGCCAGCAGCCATCCGTTACAAGATCAGCCCCAGCATTTT. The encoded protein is CASSHPLQDQPQHF.

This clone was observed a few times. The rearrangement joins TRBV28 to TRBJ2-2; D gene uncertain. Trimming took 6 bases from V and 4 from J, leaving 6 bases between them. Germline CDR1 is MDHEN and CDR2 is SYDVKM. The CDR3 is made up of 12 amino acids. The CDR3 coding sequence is TGTGCCAGCAGCCGTCCCACCGGGGAGCTGTTTTTT. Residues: CASSRPTGELFF.

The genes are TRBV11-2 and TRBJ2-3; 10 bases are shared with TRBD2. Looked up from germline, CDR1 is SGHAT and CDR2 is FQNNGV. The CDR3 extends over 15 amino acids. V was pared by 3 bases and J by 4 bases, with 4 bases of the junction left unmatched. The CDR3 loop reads CASSFRLAGADTQYF. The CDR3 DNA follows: TGTGCCAGCAGCTTCCGGCTAGCGGGAGCAGATACGCAGTATTTT.

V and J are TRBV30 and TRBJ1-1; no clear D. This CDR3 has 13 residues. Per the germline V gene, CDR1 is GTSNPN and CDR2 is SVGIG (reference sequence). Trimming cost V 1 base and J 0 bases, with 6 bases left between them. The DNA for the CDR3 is TGTGCCTGGAGTGCGAGGGTGAACACTGAAGCTTTCTTT. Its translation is CAWSARVNTEAFF.

The CDR3 sequence: CASSDRTGRNSPLHF. CDR3 sequence (DNA): TGTGCCAGCAGCGACCGGACAGGGCGCAATTCACCCCTCCACTTT. The chain recombines TRBV6-2 or TRBV6-3 with TRBJ1-6; TRBD1 agrees at 8 bases. CDR3 length equals 15 residues. The trim removed 6 bases at V and 7 bases at J, leaving 8 bases unmatched. Looked up from germline, CDR1 is MNHEY and CDR2 is SVGEGT.

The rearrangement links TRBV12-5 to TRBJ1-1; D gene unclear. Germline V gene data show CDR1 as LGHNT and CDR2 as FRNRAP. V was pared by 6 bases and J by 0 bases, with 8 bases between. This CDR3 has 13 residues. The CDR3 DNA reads TGTGCTAGTGGCTTTACACTGAACACTGAAGCTTTCTTT. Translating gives CASGFTLNTEAFF.

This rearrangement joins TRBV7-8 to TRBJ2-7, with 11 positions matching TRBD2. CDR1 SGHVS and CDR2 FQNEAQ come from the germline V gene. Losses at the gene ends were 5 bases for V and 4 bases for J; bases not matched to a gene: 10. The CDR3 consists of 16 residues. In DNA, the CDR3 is TGTGCCAGCAGCCCCCGAATAGCGGGAGGGCCGTACGAGCAGTACTTC. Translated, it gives CASSPRIAGGPYEQYF.

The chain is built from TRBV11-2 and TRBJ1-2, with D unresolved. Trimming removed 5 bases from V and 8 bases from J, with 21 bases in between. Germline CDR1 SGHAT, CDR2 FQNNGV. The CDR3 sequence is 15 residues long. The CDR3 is CASSHLVVPQLGYTF. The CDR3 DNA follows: TGTGCCAGCAGCCACTTAGTAGTCCCACAGTTGGGCTACACCTTC.

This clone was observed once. CDR3 nucleotide sequence: TGTGCCAGCAGCAGATCTAGCGGGAGCCACAATGAGCAGTTCTTC. This codes for CASSRSSGSHNEQFF. This chain links TRBV5-4 with TRBJ2-1, with 10 nucleotides matching TRBD2. This CDR3 has 15 residues. Per germline, CDR1 SGHNT and CDR2 YYREEE (reference sequence). The J segment lost 5 bases and the V segment lost 4 bases, leaving 6 bases of the junction unmatched. The variable domain in full, with the rest retrieved from reference TRBV5-4 and TRBJ2-1, is ETGVTQSPTHLIKTRGQQVTLRCSSQSGHNTVSWYQQALGQGPQFIFQYYREEENGRGNFPPRFSGLQFPNYSSELNVNALELDDSALYLCASSRSSGSHNEQFFGPGTRLTVL.

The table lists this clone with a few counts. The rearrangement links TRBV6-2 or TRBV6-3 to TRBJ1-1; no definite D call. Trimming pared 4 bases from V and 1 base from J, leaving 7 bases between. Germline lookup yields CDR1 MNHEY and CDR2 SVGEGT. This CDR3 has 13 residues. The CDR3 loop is CASSSRENTEAFF. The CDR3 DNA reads TGTGCCAGCAGTTCCCGGGAGAACACTGAAGCTTTCTTT.

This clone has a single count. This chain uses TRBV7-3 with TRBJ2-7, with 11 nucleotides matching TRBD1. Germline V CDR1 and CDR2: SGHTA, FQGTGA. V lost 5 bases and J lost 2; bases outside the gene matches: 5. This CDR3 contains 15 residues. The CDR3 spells CASSPRGQGAYEQYF. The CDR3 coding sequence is TGTGCCAGCAGCCCAAGGGGACAGGGGGCCTACGAGCAGTACTTC.

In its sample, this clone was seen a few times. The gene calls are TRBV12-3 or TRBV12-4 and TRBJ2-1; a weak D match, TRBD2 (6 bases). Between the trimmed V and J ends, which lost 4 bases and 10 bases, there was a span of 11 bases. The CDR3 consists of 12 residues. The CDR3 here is CASSSRRGEQFF. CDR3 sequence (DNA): TGTGCCAGCAGTTCTCGGAGGGGCGAGCAGTTCTTC.

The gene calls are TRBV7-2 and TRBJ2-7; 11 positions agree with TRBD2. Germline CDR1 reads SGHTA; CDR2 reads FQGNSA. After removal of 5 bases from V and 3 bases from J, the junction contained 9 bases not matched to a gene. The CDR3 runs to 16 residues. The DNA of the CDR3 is TGTGCCAGCAGCCCTCCGGGACTAGCGGCTCACTACGAGCAGTACTTC. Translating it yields CASSPPGLAAHYEQYF.

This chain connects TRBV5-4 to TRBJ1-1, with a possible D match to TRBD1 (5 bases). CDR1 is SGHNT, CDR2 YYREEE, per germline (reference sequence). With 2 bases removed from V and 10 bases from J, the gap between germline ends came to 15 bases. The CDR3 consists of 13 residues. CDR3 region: CASSFGRVDRAFF. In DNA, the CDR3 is TGTGCCAGCAGCTTCGGCAGGGTGGATCGAGCTTTCTTT.

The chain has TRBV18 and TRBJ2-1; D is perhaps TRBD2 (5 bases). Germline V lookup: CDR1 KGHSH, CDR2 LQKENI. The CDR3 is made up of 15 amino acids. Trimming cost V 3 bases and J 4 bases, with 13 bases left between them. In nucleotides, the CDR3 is TGTGCCAGCTCACCGAACCGGGGAAGTTACAATGAGCAGTTCTTC. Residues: CASSPNRGSYNEQFF.